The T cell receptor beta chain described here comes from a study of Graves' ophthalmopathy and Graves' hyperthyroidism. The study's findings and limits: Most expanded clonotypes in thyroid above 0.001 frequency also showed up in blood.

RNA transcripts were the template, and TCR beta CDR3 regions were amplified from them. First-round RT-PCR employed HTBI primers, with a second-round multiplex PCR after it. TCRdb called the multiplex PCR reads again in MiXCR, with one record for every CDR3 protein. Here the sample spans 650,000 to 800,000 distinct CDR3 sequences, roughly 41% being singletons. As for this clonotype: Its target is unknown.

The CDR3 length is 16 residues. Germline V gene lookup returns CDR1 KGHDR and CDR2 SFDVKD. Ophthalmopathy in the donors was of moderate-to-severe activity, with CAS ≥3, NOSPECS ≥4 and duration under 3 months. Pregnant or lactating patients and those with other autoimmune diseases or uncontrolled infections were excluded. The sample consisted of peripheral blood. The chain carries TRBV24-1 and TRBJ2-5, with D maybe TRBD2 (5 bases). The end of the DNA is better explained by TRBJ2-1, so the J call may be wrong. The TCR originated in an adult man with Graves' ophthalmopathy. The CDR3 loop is CATSDFSGGAYNEQFF. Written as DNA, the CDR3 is TGTGCCACCAGTGATTTCAGCGGCGGAGCCTACAATGAGCAGTTCTTC.